Sequencing of this T cell receptor (beta chain) was carried out in a study of blood T cell repertoires in COVID-19. Study as a whole: Researchers got acute and convalescent COVID-19 samples from the United States, Italy and Spain.

Trimming cost V 3 bases and J 1 base; bases outside gene matches: 8. The CDR3 consists of 16 residues. Per germline, CDR1 LGHNA and CDR2 YSLEER. Authors' analysis steps: The authors estimated nucleated cell counts from reference gene primer amplification. This table comes from immunoSEQ multiplex PCR, and its TCRdb copy is limited to in-frame clones, with some not included. Clone size and the V and J calls come from that table; the DNA yielded D and trimming. The table lists about 180,000 clones, over 75% of them singletons. Material for sequencing was peripheral blood. The TCR was taken from a man aged 40-49 years with active or convalescent COVID-19. The gene calls are TRBV4-3 and TRBJ1-2, with TRBD1 matching over 7 bases. The CDR3 protein is CASSQWDSNINYGYTF. CDR3 nucleotide sequence: TGCGCCAGCAGCCAGTGGGACAGCAATATTAACTATGGCTACACCTTC.